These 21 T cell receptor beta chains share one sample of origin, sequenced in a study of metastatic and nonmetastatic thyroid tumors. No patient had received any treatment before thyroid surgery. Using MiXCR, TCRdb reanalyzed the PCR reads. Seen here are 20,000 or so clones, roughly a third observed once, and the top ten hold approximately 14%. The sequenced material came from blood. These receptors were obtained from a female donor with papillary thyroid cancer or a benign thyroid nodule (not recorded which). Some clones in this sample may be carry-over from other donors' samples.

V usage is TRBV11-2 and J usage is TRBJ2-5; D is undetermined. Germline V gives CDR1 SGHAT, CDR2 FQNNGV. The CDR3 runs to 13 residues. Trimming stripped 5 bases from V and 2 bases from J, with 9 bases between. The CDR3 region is CASSKNSQETQYF. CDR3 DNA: TGTGCCAGCAGCAAAAACAGTCAAGAGACCCAGTACTTC.

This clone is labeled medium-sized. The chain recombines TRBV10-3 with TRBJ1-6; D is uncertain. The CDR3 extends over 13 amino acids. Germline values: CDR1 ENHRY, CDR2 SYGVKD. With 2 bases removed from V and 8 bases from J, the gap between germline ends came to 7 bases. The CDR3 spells CAISEEEDSPLHF. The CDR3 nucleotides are TGTGCCATCAGTGAGGAGGAGGATTCACCCCTCCACTTT.

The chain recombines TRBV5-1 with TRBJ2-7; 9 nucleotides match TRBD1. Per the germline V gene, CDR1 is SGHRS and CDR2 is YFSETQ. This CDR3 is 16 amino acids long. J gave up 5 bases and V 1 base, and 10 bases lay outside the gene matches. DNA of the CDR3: TGCGCCAGCAGCTTGACCGGGACAGGGAAGGCAGACGAGCAGTACTTC. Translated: CASSLTGTGKADEQYF.

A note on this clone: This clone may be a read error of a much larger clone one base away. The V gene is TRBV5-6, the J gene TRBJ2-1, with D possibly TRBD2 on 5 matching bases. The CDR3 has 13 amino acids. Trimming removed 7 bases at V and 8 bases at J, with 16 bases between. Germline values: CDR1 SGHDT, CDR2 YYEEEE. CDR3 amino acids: CASGGELGDEQFF. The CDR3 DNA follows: TGTGCCAGCGGAGGAGAACTTGGCGATGAGCAGTTCTTC.

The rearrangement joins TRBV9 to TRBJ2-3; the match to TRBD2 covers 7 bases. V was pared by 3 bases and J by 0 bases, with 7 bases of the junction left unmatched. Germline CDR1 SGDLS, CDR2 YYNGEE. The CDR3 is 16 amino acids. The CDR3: CASSDPSGESTDTQYF. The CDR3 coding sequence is TGTGCCAGCAGCGATCCTAGCGGAGAAAGCACAGATACGCAGTATTTT.

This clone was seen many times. The CDR3 DNA sequence: TGTGCCAGCAGCCCCTCCGGGGCCAACGTCCTGACTTTC. As protein: CASSPSGANVLTF. The rearrangement joins TRBV9 to TRBJ2-6, with no clear D. V was pared by 4 bases and J by 4 bases, with 6 bases between. Germline CDR1 and CDR2: SGDLS and YYNGEE. The CDR3 length is 13 residues.

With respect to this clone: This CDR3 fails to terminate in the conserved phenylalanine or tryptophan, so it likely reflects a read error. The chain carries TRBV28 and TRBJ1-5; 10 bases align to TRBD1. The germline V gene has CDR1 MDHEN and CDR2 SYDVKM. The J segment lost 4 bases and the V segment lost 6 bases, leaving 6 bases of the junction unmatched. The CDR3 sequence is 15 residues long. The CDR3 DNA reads TGTGCCAGCAGCTGGACAGGGGGAGGAAATCAGCCCCAGCATTCT. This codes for CASSWTGGGNQPQHS.

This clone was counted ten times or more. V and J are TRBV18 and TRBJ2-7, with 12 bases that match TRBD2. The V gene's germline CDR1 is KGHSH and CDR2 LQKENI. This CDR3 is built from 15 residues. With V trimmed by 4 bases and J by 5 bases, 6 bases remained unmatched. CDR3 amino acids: CASSRGLAGFDEQYF. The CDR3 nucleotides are TGTGCCAGCTCACGAGGACTAGCGGGGTTCGACGAGCAGTACTTC.

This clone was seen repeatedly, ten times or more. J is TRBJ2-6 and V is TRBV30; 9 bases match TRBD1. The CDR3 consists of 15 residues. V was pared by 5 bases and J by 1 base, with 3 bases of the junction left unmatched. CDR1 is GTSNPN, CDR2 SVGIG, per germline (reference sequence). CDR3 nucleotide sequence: TGTGCCTGGGACAGGGGGTTTTCTGGGGCCAACGTCCTGACTTTC. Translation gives CAWDRGFSGANVLTF.

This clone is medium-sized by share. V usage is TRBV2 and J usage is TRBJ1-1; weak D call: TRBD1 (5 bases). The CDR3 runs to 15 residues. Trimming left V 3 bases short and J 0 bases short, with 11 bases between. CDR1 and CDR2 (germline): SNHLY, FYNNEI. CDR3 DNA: TGTGCCAGCAGTGATAGGGGCAGGCTGAACACTGAAGCTTTCTTT. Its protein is CASSDRGRLNTEAFF.

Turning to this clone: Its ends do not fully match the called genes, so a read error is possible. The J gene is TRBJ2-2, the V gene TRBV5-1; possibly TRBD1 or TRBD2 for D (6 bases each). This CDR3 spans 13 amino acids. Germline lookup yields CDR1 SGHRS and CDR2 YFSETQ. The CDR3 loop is CASSQGRDGELFF. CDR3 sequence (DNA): TGTGCCAGCAGTCAGGGGCGGGACGGGGAGCTGTTTTTT.

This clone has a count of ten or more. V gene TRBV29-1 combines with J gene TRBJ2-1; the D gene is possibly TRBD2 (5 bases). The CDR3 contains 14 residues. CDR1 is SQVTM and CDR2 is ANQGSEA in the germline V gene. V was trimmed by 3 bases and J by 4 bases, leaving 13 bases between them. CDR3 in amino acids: CSVDGDPPYNEQFF. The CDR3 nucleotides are TGCAGCGTTGACGGGGATCCACCTTACAATGAGCAGTTCTTC.

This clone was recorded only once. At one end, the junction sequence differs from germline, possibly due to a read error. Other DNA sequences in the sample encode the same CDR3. CDR3 coding DNA: TGTGCCAGCAGCACTGCGGCCGAGTTTTACAATCAGCCCCAACATTTT. This sequence encodes CASSTAAEFYNQPQHF. The chain has TRBV5-8 and TRBJ1-5; D ambiguous. Germline lookup yields CDR1 SGHTS and CDR2 YDEGEE. This CDR3 has 16 residues.

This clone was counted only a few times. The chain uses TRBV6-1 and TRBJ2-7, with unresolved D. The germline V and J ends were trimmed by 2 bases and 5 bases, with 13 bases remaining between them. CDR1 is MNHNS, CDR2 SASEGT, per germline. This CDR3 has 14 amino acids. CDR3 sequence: CASSESPSRDEQYF. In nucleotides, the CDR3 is TGTGCCAGCAGTGAAAGCCCCAGCCGGGACGAGCAGTACTTC.

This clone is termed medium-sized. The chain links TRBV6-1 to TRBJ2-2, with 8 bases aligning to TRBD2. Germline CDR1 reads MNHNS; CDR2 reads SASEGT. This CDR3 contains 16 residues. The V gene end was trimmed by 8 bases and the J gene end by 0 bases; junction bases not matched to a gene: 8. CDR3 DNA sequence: TGTGCCAGCTCCACTCCGGGAGGGGCGAACACCGGGGAGCTGTTTTTT. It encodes CASSTPGGANTGELFF.

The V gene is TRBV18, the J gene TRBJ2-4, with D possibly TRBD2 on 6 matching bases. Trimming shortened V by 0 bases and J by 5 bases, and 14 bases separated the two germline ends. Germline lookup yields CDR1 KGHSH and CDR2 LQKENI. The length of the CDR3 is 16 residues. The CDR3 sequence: CASSPPGITSQNIQYF. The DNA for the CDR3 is TGTGCCAGCTCACCACCGGGAATAACTAGCCAAAACATTCAGTACTTC.

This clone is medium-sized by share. CDR3 coding DNA: TGTGCCAGCAGTCGACCAGAAAGGGCCCAGTACTTC. It yields the protein CASSRPERAQYF. This chain connects TRBV6-1 to TRBJ2-5, with D unresolved. The germline gives CDR1 MNHNS, CDR2 SASEGT. CDR3 length: 12 amino acids. Trimming took off 5 bases at V and 9 bases at J, with 13 bases between the two ends.

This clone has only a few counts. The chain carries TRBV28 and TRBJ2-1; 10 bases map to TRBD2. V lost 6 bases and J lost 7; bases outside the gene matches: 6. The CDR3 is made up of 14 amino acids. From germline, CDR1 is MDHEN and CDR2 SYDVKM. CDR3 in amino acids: CASRRDSGRNEQFF. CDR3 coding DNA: TGTGCCAGCAGGAGGGATAGCGGGAGGAATGAGCAGTTCTTC.

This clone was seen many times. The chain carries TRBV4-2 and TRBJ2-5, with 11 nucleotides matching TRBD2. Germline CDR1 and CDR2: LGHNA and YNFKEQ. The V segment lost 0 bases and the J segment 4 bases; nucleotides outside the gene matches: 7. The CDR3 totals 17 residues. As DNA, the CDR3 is TGTGCCAGCAGCCAAGAAGGGAATAGCGGGGGGGCAGAGACCCAGTACTTC. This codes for CASSQEGNSGGAETQYF.

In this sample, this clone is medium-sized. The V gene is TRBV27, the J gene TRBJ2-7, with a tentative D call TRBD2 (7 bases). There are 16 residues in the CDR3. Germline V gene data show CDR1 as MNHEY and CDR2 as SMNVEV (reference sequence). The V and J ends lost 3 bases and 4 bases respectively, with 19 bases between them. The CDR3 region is CASSFRGGSNFYEQYF. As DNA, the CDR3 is TGTGCCAGCAGTTTTAGGGGGGGCAGCAACTTTTACGAGCAGTACTTC.

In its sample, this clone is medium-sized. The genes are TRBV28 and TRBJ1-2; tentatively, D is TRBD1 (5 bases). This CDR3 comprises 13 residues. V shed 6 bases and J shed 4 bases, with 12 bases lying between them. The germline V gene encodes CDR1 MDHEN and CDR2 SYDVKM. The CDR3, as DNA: TGTGCCAGCAGGGGAACAGGAATCTATGGCTACACCTTC. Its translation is CASRGTGIYGYTF.